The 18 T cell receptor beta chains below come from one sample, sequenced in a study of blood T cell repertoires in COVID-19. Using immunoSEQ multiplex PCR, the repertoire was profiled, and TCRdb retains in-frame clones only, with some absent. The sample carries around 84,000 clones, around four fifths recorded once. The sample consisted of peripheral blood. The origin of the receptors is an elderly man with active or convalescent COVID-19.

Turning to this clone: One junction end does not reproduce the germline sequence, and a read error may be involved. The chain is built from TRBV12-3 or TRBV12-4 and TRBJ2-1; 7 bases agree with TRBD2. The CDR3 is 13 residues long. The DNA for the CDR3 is TGTGCCAGCAACTCCCTTGCCGCGGGAGTAATGATCTTC. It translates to CASNSLAAGVMIF.

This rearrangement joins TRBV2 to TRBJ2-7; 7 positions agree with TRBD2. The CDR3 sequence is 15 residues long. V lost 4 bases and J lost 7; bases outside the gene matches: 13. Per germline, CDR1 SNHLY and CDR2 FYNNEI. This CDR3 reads CASSGLAGELGEQYF. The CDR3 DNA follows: TGTGCCAGCAGTGGCCTGGCGGGGGAGTTGGGAGAGCAGTACTTC.

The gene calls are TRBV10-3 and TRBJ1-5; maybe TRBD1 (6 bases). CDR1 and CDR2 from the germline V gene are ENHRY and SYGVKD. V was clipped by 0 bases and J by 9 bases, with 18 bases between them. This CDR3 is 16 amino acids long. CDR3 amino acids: CAISESVGTQLLPQHF. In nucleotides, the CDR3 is TGTGCCATCAGTGAGTCGGTCGGGACACAGTTATTGCCCCAGCATTTT.

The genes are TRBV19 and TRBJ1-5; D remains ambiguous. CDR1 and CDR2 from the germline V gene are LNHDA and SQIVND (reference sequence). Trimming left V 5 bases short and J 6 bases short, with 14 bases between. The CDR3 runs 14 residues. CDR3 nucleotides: TGTGCCAGTAGTGCCCAGGTTACGGCTCAGCCCCAGCATTTT. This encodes CASSAQVTAQPQHF.

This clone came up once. The CDR3 nucleotides are TGTGCCAGCACCAGAGATCGGGGGGGCCGAGATACGCAGTATTTT. It specifies CASTRDRGGRDTQYF. The rearrangement uses TRBV2 and TRBJ2-3; 8 nucleotides agree with TRBD2. The CDR3 loop spans 15 amino acids. Trimming took 7 bases from V and 5 from J; bases not matched to a gene: 11. The V gene's germline CDR1 is SNHLY and CDR2 FYNNEI.

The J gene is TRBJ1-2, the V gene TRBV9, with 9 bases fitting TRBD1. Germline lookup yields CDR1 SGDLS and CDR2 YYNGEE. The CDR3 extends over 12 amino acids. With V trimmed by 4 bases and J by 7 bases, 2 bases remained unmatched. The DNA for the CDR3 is TGTGCCAGCAGCTCGACAGGGGGTGGCTACACCTTC. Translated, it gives CASSSTGGGYTF.

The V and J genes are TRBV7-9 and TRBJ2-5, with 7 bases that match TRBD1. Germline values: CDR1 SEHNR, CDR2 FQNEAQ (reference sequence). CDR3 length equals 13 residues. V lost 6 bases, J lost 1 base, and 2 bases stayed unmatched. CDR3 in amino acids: CASRRTGQETQYF. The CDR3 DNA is TGTGCCAGCAGGAGGACAGGCCAAGAGACCCAGTACTTC.

CDR3 region: CASSYGQALQPQHF. The CDR3 DNA is TGTGCCAGCAGTTACGGCCAGGCCTTACAGCCCCAGCATTTT. This chain connects TRBV6-6 to TRBJ1-5; no definite D call. The CDR3 contains 14 residues. Germline V gene lookup returns CDR1 MNHNY and CDR2 SVGAGI (reference sequence). The ends were cut back, 2 bases at V and 7 bases at J, with 12 bases in the middle.

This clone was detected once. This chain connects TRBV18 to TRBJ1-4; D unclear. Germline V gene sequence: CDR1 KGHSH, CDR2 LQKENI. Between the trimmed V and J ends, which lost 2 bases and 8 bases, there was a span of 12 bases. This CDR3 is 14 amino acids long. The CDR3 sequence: CASSPREFGEKLFF. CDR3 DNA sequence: TGTGCCAGCTCACCAAGGGAGTTTGGGGAAAAACTGTTTTTT.

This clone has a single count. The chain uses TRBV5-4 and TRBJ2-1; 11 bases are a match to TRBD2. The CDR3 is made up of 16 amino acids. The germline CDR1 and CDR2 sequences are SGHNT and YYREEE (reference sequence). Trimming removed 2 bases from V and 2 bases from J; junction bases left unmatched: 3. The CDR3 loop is CASSFSGRAPYNEQFF. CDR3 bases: TGTGCCAGCAGCTTTAGCGGGAGGGCCCCCTACAATGAGCAGTTCTTC.

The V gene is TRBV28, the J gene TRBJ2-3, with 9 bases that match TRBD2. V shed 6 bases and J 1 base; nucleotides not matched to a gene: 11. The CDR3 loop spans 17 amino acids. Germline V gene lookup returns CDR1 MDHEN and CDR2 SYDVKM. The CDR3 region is CASSPPPSGVGTDTQYF. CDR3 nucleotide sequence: TGTGCCAGCAGCCCTCCCCCTAGCGGGGTTGGCACAGATACGCAGTATTTT. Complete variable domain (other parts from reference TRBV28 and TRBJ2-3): DVKVTQSSRYLVKRTGEKVFLECVQDMDHENMFWYRQDPGLGLRLIYFSYDVKMKEKGDIPEGYSVSREKKERFSLILESASTNQTSMYLCASSPPPSGVGTDTQYFGPGTRLTVL.

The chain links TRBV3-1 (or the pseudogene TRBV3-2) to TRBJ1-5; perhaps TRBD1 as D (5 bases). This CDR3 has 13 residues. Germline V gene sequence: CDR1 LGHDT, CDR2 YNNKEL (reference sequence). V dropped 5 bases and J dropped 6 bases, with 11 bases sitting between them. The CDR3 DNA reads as TGTGCCAGCAGCGCAGGGCTTGGTCAGCCCCAGCATTTT. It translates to CASSAGLGQPQHF.

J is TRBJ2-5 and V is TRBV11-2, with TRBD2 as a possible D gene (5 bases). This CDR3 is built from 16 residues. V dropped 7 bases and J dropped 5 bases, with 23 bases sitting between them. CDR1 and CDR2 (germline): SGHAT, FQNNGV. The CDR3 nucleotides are TGTGCCAGCAACTTTGGCCGGGGTCCCATAGGGGAGACCCAGTACTTC. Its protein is CASNFGRGPIGETQYF.

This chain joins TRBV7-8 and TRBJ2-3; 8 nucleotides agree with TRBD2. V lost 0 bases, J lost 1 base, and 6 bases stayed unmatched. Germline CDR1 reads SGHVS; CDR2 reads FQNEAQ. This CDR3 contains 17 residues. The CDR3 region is CASSLARGASRTDTQYF. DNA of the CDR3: TGTGCCAGCAGCTTAGCGCGGGGGGCGTCTCGCACAGATACGCAGTATTTT.

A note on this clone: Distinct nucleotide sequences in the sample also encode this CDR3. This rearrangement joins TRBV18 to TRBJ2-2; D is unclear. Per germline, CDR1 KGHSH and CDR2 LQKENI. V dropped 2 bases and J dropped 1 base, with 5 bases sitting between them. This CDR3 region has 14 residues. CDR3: CASSPGQNTGELFF. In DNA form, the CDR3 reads TGTGCCAGCTCACCAGGGCAGAACACCGGGGAGCTGTTTTTT.

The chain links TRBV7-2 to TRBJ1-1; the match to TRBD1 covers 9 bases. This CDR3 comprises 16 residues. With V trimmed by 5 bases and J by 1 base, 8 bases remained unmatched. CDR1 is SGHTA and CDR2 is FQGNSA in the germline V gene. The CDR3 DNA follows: TGTGCCAGCAGCCTCGCCCAGGGACAGGGGAACACTGAAGCTTTCTTT. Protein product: CASSLAQGQGNTEAFF.

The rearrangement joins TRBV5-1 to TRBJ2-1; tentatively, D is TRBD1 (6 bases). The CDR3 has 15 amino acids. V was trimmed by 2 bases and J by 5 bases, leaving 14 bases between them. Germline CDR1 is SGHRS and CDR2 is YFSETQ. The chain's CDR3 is CASSLTGSHHNEQFF. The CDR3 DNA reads TGCGCCAGCAGCTTAACAGGGTCTCACCACAATGAGCAGTTCTTC. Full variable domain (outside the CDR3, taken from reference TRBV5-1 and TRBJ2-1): KAGVTQTPRYLIKTRGQQVTLSCSPISGHRSVSWYQQTPGQGLQFLFEYFSETQRNKGNFPGRFSGRQFSNSRSEMNVSTLELGDSALYLCASSLTGSHHNEQFFGPGTRLTVL.

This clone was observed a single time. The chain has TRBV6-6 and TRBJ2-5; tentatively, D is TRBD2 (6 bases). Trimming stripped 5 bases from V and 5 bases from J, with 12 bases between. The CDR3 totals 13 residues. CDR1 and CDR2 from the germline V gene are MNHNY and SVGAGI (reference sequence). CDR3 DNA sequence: TGTGCCAGCAGTCCGGGAGAATGGGAGACCCAGTACTTC. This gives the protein CASSPGEWETQYF.